A single sample gave rise to the 3 T cell receptor beta chains below, sequenced in a study of identical twins. TCRdb independently ran MiXCR on the 5' RACE reads; one entry per CDR3 protein. Of around 1.7 million distinct CDR3 sequences listed, more than 30% were seen once; the top ten hold roughly 0.3%. The sample consisted of cord blood. The receptors shown here come from a newborn girl in good health.

The rearrangement joins TRBV6-5 to TRBJ1-5; D perhaps matches TRBD1 (5 bases). V lost 11 bases, J lost 5 bases, and 16 bases lay in between. The CDR3 covers 13 residues. Germline CDR1 reads MNHEY; CDR2 reads SVGAGI. The chain's CDR3 is CAGPRDGDQPQHF. The CDR3 region has the DNA TGTGCCGGACCCCGGGACGGAGATCAGCCCCAGCATTTT.

In its sample, this clonotype was seen once. The chain uses TRBV20-1 and TRBJ2-4; 11 bases fit TRBD2. Judging by the DNA end, TRBJ2-7 fits better; the J call may be wrong. The CDR3 sequence is 16 residues long. The germline V gene encodes CDR1 DFQATT and CDR2 SNEGSKA (reference sequence). CDR3 protein: CSARPTSGRGPYEQYF. The CDR3 DNA reads as TGCAGTGCTAGGCCAACTAGCGGGAGAGGTCCCTACGAGCAGTACTTC.

This clonotype was counted a few times. This chain joins TRBV3-1 and TRBJ2-7, with D tentatively TRBD1 (6 bases). The V end lost 2 bases, the J end lost 3 bases, and 14 bases lay between the germline ends. This CDR3 is built from 15 residues. Germline V gene data show CDR1 as LGHDT and CDR2 as YNNKEL (reference sequence). The CDR3 DNA reads TGTGCCAGCAGCCAATCCCTGGGGGCTGACTACGAGCAGTACTTC. The encoded protein is CASSQSLGADYEQYF.